The clone carrying this TCR beta chain showed up just a few times. Its antigen is currently unknown. Per germline, CDR1 SGHAT and CDR2 FQNNGV. The germline V and J ends were trimmed by 4 bases and 5 bases, with 11 bases remaining between them. This CDR3 has 13 amino acids. This sample was taken from a study of shared clonotypes between healthy human individuals. General study points: The sharing of 5% to 6.5% of naive CD4 clonotypes was seen across a handful of donors.

Into CD45RA+ naive and CD45RA-negative memory subsets, the CD4+ cells were split. An approximately 210 ng quantity of DNA, 25,000 to 30,000 T cell genomes, went into the sorted-subset replicate PCRs. Using immunoSEQ multiplex PCR, the repertoire was profiled, and TCRdb retains in-frame clones only, with some absent. Seen here are fewer than 850,000 clones, approximately 75% observed once, and the top ten hold approximately 1.8%. Sequencing was done on a sample of memory CD4+ T cells sorted from blood. Stated subset: CD45RA-negative fraction. The chain couples TRBV11-2 to TRBJ1-1, with D hard to call. The clonotype was recovered from a woman aged 25 to 39 in good health. This CDR3 reads CASSSATWTEAFF. The CDR3 DNA reads as TGTGCCAGCAGCTCGGCTACGTGGACTGAAGCTTTCTTT.